This T cell receptor beta chain was recovered during a study of chemoradiotherapy in HPV16-positive cancers (dated by TCRdb to the early 2020s). Regarding the complete study: Using functional T-cell assays on cells from a couple of HPV16-positive patients, the researchers defined candidate HPV-specific T-cell clones and common TCR motifs. The candidate HPV-specific TCRs and motifs were subsequently tracked in TCR repertoires obtained from about 79 patients with HPV-related cancers. Whether T-cell immunity against the HPV oncoproteins E6 and E7 changes during chemoradiotherapy and whether survival is affected by this immunity were examined in the study.

In its sample, this clone was seen a few times. What antigen it recognizes has not been identified. Base qualities were left out, and no much larger clone turns up one base away. Because repertoires were sampled repeatedly during chemoradiotherapy, clonal expansion in the tumor microenvironment could be followed. The method behind the library was the immunoSEQ multiplex PCR assay. TCRdb mirrors the immuneACCESS table, restricted to in-frame sequences. Some clones are absent from its copies; in checked studies, under half trace to an unresolved V gene, and the reason for the others is unknown. This sample gives more than 11,000 clones in total; roughly 71% of them show up just once. The ten largest account for approximately 18% of the sample. What the authors observed across the whole study: The survival association was reported for HPV16-positive patients, and the functional definition of HPV-specific T cells was derived from only two HPV16-positive patients. In HPV16-positive patients, expansion of HPV-responsive T cells during chemoradiotherapy was associated with improved recurrence-free survival. Expansion of candidate HPV-specific clones and E7-related TCR motifs was observed in the tumor microenvironment during treatment, whereas no such expansion was observed for non-HPV-specific T cells.

For CDR1 and CDR2, the germline V gene (reference sequence) lists GTSNPN and SVGIG. The junction shows trimming of 4 bases on V and 0 bases on J, plus 15 bases between the germline ends. The CDR3 numbers 15 residues from cysteine through phenylalanine. The only DNA kept is the CDR3, 45 bases in frame from the first base. This specimen was collected from a patient who underwent chemoradiotherapy. The chain uses TRBV30 and TRBJ1-2, with TRBD1 perhaps the D gene, on 6 matching bases. This clonotype was sampled from a human donor with HPV-associated anogenital cancer. The CDR3 is CAWIRYRAPNYGYTF. The DNA reads TGTGCCTGGATTCGTTACAGGGCACCTAACTATGGCTACACCTTC.